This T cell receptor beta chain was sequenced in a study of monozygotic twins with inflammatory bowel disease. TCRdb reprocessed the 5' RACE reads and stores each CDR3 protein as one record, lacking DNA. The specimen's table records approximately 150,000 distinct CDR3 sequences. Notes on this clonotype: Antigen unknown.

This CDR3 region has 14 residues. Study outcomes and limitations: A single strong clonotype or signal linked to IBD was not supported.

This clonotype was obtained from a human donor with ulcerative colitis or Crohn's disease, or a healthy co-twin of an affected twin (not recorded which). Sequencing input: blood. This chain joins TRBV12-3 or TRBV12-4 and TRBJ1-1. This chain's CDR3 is CASSLLATGTEAFF.